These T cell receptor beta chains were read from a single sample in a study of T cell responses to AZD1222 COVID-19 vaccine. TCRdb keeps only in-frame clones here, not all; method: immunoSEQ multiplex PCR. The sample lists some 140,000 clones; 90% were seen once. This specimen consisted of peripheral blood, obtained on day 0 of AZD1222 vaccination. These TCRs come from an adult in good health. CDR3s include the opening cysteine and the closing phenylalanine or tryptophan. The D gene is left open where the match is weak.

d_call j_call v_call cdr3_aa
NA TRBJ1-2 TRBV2 CASSRGGGASLSGYTF
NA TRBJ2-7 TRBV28 CASSLPDRRIAYEQYF
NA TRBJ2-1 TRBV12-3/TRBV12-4 CASSLLGNEQFF
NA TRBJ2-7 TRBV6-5 CASSYSGSANEQYF
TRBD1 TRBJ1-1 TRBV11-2 CASSPSSDRGLSEAFF
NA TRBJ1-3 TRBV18 CASSPLASGKTGNTIYF
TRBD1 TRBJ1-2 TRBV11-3 CASSTRQGNYGYTF
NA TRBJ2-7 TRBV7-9 CASLGESSYEQYF
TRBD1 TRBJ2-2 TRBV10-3 CAVGPGTVYTGELFF
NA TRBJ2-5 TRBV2 CASSERKYQETQYF
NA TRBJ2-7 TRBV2 CASSVRQNYEQYF
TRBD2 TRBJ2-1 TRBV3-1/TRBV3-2 CASSQATGGTSGFNEQFF
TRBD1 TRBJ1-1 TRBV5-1 CASSRTTGRNTEAFF
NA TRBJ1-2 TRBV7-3 CATTGVSGGYTF
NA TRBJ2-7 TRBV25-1 CASSGGLGYEQYF
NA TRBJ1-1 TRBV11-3 CASSLGPLNTEAFF
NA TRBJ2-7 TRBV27 CASTQSWAALGEQYF
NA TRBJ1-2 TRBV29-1 CSVEDQGYNYGYTF
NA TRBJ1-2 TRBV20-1 CSAAEEGGYTF
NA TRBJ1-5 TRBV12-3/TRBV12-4 CASTFSNQPQHF
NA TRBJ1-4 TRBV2 CASEAIVTNEKLFF
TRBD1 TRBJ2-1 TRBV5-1 CASSLALGTGYNEQFF
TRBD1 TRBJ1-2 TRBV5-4 CASSLEGTGDRGYTF
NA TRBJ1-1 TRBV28 CASSLWVAGSAEAFF
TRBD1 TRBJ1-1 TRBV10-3 CAISESLTGRKANTEAFF
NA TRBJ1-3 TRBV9 CASSGLPGEESGNTIYF
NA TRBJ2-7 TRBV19 CASSSIGGTRQEIIYEQYF
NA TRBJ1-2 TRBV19 CASTSDRPARGYTF
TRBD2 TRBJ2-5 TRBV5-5 CASRLLSLAGGSQETQYF
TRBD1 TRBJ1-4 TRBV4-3 CASSQGGGGFETNEKLFF
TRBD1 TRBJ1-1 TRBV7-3 CASSPTGTGGNTEAFF
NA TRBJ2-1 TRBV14 CASSQDLINEQFF
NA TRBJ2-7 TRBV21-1 CASSKALGFVRDRGLEQYF
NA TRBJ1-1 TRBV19 CASSVWLSTNTEAFF
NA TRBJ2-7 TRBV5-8 CASSWGGASGYYEQYF
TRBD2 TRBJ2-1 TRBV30 CAWEREGYNEQFF
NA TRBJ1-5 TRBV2 CASSGTGFNRQPQHF
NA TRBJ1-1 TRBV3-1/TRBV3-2 CASSPLGGEAFF
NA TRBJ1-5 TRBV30 CAWSRLGPQHF
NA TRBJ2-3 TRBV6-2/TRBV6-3 CASSSRQGTDTQYF
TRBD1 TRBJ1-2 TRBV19 CASSMTGRDYGYTF
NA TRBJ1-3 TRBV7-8 CASSLAGTGNTIYF
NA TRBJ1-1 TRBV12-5 CASGLINTEAFF
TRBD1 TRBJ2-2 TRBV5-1 CASMERGHTGELFF
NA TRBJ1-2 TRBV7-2 CASSLATRAGGYTF
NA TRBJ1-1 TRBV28 CASTVHGETEAFF
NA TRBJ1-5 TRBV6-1 CASSDIAGKDF
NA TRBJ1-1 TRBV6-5 CASSYRQPNTEAFF
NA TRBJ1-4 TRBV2 CASSRGATTNEKLFF
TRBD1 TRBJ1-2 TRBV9 CASSVDDRGRGYTF
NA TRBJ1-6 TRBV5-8 CASSLGQGFRSPLHF
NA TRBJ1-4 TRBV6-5 CASSLTVVGEKLFF
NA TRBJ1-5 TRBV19 CASSPGKPLLVQPQHF
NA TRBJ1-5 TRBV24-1 CATSDPRVGQPQHF
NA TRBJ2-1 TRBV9 CASSVESGYNEQFF
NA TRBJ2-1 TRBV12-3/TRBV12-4 CASSPPLATEQFF
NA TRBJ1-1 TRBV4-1 CASSQGPVAGGNTEAFF